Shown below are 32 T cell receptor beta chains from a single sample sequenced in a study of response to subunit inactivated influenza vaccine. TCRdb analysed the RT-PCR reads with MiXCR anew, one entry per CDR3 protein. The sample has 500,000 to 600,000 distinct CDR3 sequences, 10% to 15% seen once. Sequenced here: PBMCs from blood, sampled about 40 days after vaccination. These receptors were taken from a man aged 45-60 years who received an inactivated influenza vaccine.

The CDR3 DNA sequence: TGTGCCAGCAGCTCCCTGAATCAGCGGAGGGATCAGCAAGAGACCCAGTACTTC. This gives the protein CASSSLNQRRDQQETQYF. The V and J genes are TRBV11-2 and TRBJ2-5; perhaps TRBD2 as D (6 bases). The V and J ends lost 4 bases and 2 bases respectively, with 23 bases between them. This CDR3 region has 18 residues. Germline V gene sequence: CDR1 SGHAT, CDR2 FQNNGV. Full variable domain (remainder filled in from reference TRBV11-2 and TRBJ2-5): EAGVAQSPRYKIIEKRQSVAFWCNPISGHATLYWYQQILGQGPKLLIQFQNNGVVDDSQLPKDRFSAERLKGVDSTLKIQPAKLEDSAVYLCASSSLNQRRDQQETQYFGPGTRLLVL.

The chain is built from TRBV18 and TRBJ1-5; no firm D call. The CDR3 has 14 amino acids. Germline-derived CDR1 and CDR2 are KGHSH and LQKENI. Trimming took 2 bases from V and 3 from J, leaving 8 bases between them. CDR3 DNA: TGTGCCAGCTCACCATCCAGCCTCAATCAGCCCCAGCATTTT. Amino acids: CASSPSSLNQPQHF.

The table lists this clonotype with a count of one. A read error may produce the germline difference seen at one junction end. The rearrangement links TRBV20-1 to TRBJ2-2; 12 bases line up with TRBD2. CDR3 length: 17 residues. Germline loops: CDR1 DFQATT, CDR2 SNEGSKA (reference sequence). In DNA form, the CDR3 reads TGCTGTGCTAGTCGACTAGCGGGAGAGAGTAACACCGGGGAGCTGTTTTTT. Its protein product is CCASRLAGESNTGELFF.

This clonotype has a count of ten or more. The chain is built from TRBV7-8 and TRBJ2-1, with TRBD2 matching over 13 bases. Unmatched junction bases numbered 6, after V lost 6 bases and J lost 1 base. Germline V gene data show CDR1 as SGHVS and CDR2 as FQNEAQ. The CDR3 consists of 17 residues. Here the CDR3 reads CASSWTSGSLSYNEQFF. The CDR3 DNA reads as TGTGCCAGCAGTTGGACTAGCGGGAGTTTATCCTACAATGAGCAGTTCTTC.

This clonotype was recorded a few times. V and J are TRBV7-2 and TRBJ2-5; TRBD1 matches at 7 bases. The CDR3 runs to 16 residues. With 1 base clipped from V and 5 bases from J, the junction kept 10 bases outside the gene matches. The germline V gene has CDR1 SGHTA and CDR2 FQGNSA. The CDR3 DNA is TGTGCCAGCAGCTTAGATTGGTGGGACAGAGCGGAGACCCAGTACTTC. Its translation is CASSLDWWDRAETQYF. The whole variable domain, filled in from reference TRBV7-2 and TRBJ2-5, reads GAGVSQSPSNKVTEKGKDVELRCDPISGHTALYWYRQSLGQGLEFLIYFQGNSAPDKSGLPSDRFSAERTGGSVSTLTIQRTQQEDSAVYLCASSLDWWDRAETQYFGPGTRLLVL.

Here the CDR3 DNA reads TGCAGTGCTAGAGATTGGACAGGGCAAGAGACCCAGTACTTC. It encodes CSARDWTGQETQYF. The J gene is TRBJ2-5, the V gene TRBV20-1, with 8 bases lining up with TRBD1. The CDR3 is made up of 14 amino acids. CDR1 DFQATT and CDR2 SNEGSKA come from the germline V gene (reference sequence). J gave up 2 bases and V 0 bases, and 2 bases lay outside the gene matches.

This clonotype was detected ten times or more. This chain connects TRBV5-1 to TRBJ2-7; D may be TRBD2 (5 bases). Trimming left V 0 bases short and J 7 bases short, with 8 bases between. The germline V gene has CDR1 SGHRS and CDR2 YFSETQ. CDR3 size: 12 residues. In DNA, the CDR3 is TGCGCCAGCAGCTTGGGGTCGGGGGAGCAGTACTTC. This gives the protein CASSLGSGEQYF.

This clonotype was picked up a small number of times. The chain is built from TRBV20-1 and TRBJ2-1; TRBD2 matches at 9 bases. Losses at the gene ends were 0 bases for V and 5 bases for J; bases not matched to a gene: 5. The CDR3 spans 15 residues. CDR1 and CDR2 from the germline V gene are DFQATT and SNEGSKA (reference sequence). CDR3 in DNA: TGCAGTGCTAGAGATGGTAGCGGGGGACACAATGAGCAGTTCTTC. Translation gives CSARDGSGGHNEQFF.

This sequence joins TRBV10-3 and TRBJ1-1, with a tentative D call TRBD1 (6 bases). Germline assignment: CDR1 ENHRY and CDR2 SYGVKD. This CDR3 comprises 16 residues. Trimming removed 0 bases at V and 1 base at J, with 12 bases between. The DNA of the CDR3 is TGTGCCATCAGTGAGTCACAGGGTGGGGGGAACACTGAAGCTTTCTTT. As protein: CAISESQGGGNTEAFF.

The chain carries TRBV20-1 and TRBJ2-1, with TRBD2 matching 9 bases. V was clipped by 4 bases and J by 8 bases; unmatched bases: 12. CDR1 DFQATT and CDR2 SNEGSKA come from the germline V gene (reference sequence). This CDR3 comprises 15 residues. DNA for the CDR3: TGCAGTGCTATCTCTCTTGGCGGGAGGGGCGATGAGCAGTTCTTC. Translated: CSAISLGGRGDEQFF.

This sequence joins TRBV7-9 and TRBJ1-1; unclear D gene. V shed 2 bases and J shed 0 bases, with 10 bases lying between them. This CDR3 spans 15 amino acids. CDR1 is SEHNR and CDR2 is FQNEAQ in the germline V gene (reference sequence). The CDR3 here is CASSLRAAMNTEAFF. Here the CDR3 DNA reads TGTGCCAGCAGCTTAAGGGCAGCCATGAACACTGAAGCTTTCTTT.

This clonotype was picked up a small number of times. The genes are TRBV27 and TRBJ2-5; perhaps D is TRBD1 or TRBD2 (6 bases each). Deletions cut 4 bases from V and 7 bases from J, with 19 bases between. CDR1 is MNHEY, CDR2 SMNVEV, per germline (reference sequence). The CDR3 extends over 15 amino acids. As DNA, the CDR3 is TGTGCCAGCAGTTCTGTTATCAGGGGAGGTGGGACCCAGTACTTC. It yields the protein CASSSVIRGGGTQYF.

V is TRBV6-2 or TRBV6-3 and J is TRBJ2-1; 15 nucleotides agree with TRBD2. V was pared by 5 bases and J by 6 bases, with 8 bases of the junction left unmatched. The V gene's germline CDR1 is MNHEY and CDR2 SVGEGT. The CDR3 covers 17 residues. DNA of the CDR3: TGTGCCAGCAGTCTCTGGACTAGCGGGGGGGCAAGCAATGAGCAGTTCTTC. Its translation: CASSLWTSGGASNEQFF.

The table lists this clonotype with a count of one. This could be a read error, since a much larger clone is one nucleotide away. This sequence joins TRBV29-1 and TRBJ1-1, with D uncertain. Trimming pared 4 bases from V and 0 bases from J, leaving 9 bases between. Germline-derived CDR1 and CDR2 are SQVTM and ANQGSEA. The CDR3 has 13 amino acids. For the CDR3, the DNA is TGCAGCGTTGGAAGGCGGCTGAACACTGAAGCTTTCTTT. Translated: CSVGRRLNTEAFF.

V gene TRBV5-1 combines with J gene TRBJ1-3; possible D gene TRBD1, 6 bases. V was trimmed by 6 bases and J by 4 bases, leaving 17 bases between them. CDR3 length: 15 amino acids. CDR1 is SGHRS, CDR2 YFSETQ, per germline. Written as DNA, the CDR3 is TGCGCCAGCAAGCTGTCAGGGGCGCCAGGAAACACCATATATTTT. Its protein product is CASKLSGAPGNTIYF.

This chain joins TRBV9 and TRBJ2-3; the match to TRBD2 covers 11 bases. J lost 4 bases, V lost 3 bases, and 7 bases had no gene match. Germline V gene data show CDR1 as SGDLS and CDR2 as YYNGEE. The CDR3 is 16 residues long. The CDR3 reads CASSGVAGGPSDTQYF. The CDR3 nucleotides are TGTGCCAGCAGCGGGGTAGCGGGAGGGCCGTCAGATACGCAGTATTTT. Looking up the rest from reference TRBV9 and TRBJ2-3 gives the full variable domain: DSGVTQTPKHLITATGQRVTLRCSPRSGDLSVYWYQQSLDQGLQFLIQYYNGEERAKGNILERFSAQQFPDLHSELNLSSLELGDSALYFCASSGVAGGPSDTQYFGPGTRLTVL.

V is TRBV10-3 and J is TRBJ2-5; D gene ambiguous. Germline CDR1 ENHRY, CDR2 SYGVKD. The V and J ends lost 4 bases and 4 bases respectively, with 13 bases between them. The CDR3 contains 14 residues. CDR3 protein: CAISAKGNGETQYF. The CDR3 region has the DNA TGTGCCATCAGTGCTAAAGGGAATGGAGAGACCCAGTACTTC.

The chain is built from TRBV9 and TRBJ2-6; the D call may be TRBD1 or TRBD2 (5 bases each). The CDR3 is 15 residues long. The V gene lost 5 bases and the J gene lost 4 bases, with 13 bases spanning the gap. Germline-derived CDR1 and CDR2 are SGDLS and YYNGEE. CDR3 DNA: TGTGCCAGCAGGAGGGGAATATTGGGGGCCAACGTCCTGACTTTC. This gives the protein CASRRGILGANVLTF.

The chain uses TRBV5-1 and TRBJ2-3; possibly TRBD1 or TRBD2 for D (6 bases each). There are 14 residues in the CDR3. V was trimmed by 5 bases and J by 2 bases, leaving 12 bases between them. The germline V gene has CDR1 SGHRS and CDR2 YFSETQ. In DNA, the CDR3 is TGCGCCAGCAGAATAGGGGGGTTCACAGATACGCAGTATTTT. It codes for CASRIGGFTDTQYF.

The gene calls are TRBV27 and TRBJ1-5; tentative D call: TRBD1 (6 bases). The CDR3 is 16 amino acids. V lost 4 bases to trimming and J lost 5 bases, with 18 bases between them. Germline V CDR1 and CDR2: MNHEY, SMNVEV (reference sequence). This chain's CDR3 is CASSSLPAGHDQPQHF. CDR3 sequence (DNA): TGTGCCAGCAGTTCCCTCCCGGCGGGACATGATCAGCCCCAGCATTTT.

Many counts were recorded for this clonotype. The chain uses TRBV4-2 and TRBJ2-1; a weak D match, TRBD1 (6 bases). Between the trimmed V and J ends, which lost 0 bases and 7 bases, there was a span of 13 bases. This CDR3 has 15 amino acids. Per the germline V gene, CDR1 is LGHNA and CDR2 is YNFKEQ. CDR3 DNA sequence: TGTGCCAGCAGCCAAGATAGTAAGGACAGAAATGAGCAGTTCTTC. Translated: CASSQDSKDRNEQFF.

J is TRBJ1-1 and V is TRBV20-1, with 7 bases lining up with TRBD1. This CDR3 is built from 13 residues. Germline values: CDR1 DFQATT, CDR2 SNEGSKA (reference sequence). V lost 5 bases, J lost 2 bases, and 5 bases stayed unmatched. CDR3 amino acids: CSAGDRDNTEAFF. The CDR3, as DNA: TGCAGTGCTGGGGACAGAGATAACACTGAAGCTTTCTTT.

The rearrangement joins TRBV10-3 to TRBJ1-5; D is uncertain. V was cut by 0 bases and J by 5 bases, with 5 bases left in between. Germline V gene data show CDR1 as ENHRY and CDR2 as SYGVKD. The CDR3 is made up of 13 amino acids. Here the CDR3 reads CAISESGYQPQHF. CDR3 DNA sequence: TGTGCCATCAGTGAGTCCGGGTATCAGCCCCAGCATTTT.

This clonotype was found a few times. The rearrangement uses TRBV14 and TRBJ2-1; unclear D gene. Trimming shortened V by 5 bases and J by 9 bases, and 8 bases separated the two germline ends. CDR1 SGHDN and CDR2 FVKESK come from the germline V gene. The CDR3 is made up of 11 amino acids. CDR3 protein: CASSVGGEQFF. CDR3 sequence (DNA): TGTGCCAGCAGCGTCGGTGGTGAGCAGTTCTTC.

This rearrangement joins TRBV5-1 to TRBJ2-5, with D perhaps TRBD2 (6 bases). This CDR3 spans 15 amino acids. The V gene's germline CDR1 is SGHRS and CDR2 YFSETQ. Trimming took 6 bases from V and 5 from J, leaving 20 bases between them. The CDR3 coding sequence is TGCGCCAGCAACTCATACGGGACCGCGGGGGAGACCCAGTACTTC. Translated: CASNSYGTAGETQYF.

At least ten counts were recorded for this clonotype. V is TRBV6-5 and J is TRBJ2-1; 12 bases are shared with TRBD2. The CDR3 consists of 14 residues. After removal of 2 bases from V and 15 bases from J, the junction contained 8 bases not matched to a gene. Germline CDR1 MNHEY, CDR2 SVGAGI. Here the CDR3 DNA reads TGTGCCAGCAGTTACGTTCTAGCGGGAGGGCCTCTGTTCTTC. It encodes CASSYVLAGGPLFF.

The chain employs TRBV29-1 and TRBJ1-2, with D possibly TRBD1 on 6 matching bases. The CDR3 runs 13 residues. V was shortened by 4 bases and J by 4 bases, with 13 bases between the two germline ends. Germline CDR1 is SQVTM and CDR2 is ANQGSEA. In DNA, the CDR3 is TGCAGCGTTGGGGACAACCGGGGCTATGGCTACACCTTC. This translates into CSVGDNRGYGYTF.

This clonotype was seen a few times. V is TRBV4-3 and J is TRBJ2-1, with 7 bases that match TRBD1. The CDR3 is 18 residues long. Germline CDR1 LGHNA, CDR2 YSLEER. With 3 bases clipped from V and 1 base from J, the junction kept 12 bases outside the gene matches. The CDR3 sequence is CASSQDRKGVISYNEQFF. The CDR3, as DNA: TGCGCCAGCAGCCAGGACAGGAAGGGGGTTATATCCTACAATGAGCAGTTCTTC.

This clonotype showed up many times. The CDR3 DNA sequence: TGTGCCAGCAGCTTAGTGCGCTCCGGAGGCTACACCTTC. Residues: CASSLVRSGGYTF. The chain links TRBV7-8 to TRBJ1-2; D gene ambiguous. V was pared by 1 base and J by 8 bases, with 11 bases between. The CDR3 spans 13 residues. Germline CDR1 is SGHVS and CDR2 is FQNEAQ. The full variable domain, rest sourced from reference TRBV7-8 and TRBJ1-2, is GAGVSQSPRYKVAKRGQDVALRCDPISGHVSLFWYQQALGQGPEFLTYFQNEAQLDKSGLPSDRFFAERPEGSVSTLKIQRTQQEDSAVYLCASSLVRSGGYTFGSGTRLTVV.

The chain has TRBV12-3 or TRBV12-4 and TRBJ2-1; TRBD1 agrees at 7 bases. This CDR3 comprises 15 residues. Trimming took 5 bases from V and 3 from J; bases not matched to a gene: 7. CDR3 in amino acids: CASSRLPGGYNEQFF. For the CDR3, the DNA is TGTGCCAGCAGTAGGCTCCCAGGGGGCTACAATGAGCAGTTCTTC.

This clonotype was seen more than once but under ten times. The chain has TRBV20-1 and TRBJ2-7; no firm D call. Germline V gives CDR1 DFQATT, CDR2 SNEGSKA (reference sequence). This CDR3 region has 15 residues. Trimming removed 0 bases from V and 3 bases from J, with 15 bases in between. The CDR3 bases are TGCAGTGCTAGAGATCGGGCCCTCGGCAACTACGAGCAGTACTTC. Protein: CSARDRALGNYEQYF.

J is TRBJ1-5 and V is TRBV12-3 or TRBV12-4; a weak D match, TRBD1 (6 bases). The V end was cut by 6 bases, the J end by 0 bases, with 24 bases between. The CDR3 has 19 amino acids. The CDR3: CASRRHGRGLLYSNQPQHF. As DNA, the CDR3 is TGTGCCAGCAGACGCCACGGCAGGGGCCTGCTTTATAGCAATCAGCCCCAGCATTTT.